The 9 T cell receptor beta chains presented below share a single source sample, sequenced in a study of shared clonotypes between healthy human individuals (dated by TCRdb to about 2020). The library was produced with the immunoSEQ multiplex PCR assay. The source is immuneACCESS, and TCRdb retained only in-frame sequences with V and J called. Part of the clones is not carried over; for the studies checked, unresolved V genes explain less than half of this, and the remainder is unexplained. The sample table shows 400,000 to 500,000 clones, and over 65% are seen once. The ten largest clones add up to 10% to 15% of the sample. The source material was PBMCs. The source of these receptors is a woman in her 40s in good health. Some clones in this sample may be carry-over from other donors' samples.

This chain connects TRBV11-2 to TRBJ2-5; perhaps TRBD2 as D (5 bases). CDR3 length: 15 amino acids. Trimming removed 4 bases from V and 5 bases from J, with 17 bases in between. The germline V gene encodes CDR1 SGHAT and CDR2 FQNNGV. In nucleotides, the CDR3 is TGTGCCAGCAGCTCGCTATTACTAGGCGGGGAGACCCAGTACTTC. As protein: CASSSLLLGGETQYF.

The rearrangement joins TRBV7-9 to TRBJ1-1; 8 nucleotides align to TRBD1. The CDR3 has 15 amino acids. The ends lost 6 bases at V and 5 bases at J; junction bases unmatched: 11. CDR1 is SEHNR, CDR2 FQNEAQ, per germline (reference sequence). The CDR3 reads CASRFHDRGGTEAFF. The DNA for the CDR3 is TGTGCCAGCAGGTTCCATGACAGGGGTGGTACTGAAGCTTTCTTT.

The chain links TRBV9 to TRBJ2-4; D unclear. The CDR3 loop spans 15 amino acids. V was shortened by 0 bases and J by 6 bases, with 13 bases between the two germline ends. Germline CDR1 and CDR2: SGDLS and YYNGEE. The CDR3, as DNA: TGTGCCAGCAGCGTAGAGGGCAGCCGCGGAAACATTCAGTACTTC. This translates into CASSVEGSRGNIQYF.

This clone was picked up many times. The chain combines TRBV29-1 with TRBJ1-3, with D uncertain. V lost 5 bases and J lost 3, with 11 bases in between. Germline V lookup: CDR1 SQVTM, CDR2 ANQGSEA. The CDR3 totals 13 residues. CDR3 region: CSVIGLVGNTIYF. The DNA of the CDR3 is TGCAGCGTTATTGGACTCGTTGGAAACACCATATATTTT.

This chain links TRBV19 with TRBJ1-1, with a weak D call TRBD1 (6 bases). Germline assignment: CDR1 LNHDA and CDR2 SQIVND (reference sequence). The ends were cut back, 3 bases at V and 1 base at J, with 12 bases in the middle. The CDR3 covers 15 residues. The CDR3 spells CASSILGGENTEAFF. In nucleotides, the CDR3 is TGTGCCAGTAGTATCTTAGGGGGGGAGAACACTGAAGCTTTCTTT.

This rearrangement joins TRBV30 to TRBJ1-1, with D perhaps TRBD1 (5 bases). Germline CDR1 GTSNPN, CDR2 SVGIG (reference sequence). The CDR3 extends over 13 amino acids. V was pared by 4 bases and J by 1 base, with 10 bases between. CDR3 sequence (DNA): TGTGCCTGGATGGGGACCGCGAACACTGAAGCTTTCTTT. The encoded protein is CAWMGTANTEAFF.

This clone has a single count. A single base separates this from a much larger clone, so it may be a read error. V usage is TRBV11-1 and J usage is TRBJ1-1; 9 bases are a match to TRBD1. This CDR3 has 14 amino acids. Germline V gives CDR1 SGHAT, CDR2 FQDESV (reference sequence). The junction had 2 bases not matched to a gene; V was cut back by 4 bases and J by 2 bases. The CDR3 sequence: CASSSGQGNTEAFF. The CDR3 coding sequence is TGTGCCAGCAGCTCGGGACAGGGAAACACTGAAGCTTTCTTT.

This clone was detected a few times. The chain employs TRBV5-1 and TRBJ1-2; D is ambiguous. The CDR3 has 14 amino acids. Germline assignment: CDR1 SGHRS and CDR2 YFSETQ. The ends were cut back, 0 bases at V and 0 bases at J, with 6 bases in the middle. This CDR3 reads CASSLERANYGYTF. Written as DNA, the CDR3 is TGCGCCAGCAGCTTGGAAAGGGCTAACTATGGCTACACCTTC.

This sequence joins TRBV28 and TRBJ2-7; D is possibly TRBD2 (5 bases). The CDR3 sequence is 12 residues long. Germline V gene data show CDR1 as MDHEN and CDR2 as SYDVKM. The V end was cut by 3 bases, the J end by 3 bases, with 6 bases between. CDR3 loop: CASSLGVYEQYF. CDR3 in DNA: TGTGCCAGCAGTTTGGGAGTCTACGAGCAGTACTTC. Filled out from reference TRBV28 and TRBJ2-7, the complete variable domain reads DVKVTQSSRYLVKRTGEKVFLECVQDMDHENMFWYRQDPGLGLRLIYFSYDVKMKEKGDIPEGYSVSREKKERFSLILESASTNQTSMYLCASSLGVYEQYFGPGTRLTVT.